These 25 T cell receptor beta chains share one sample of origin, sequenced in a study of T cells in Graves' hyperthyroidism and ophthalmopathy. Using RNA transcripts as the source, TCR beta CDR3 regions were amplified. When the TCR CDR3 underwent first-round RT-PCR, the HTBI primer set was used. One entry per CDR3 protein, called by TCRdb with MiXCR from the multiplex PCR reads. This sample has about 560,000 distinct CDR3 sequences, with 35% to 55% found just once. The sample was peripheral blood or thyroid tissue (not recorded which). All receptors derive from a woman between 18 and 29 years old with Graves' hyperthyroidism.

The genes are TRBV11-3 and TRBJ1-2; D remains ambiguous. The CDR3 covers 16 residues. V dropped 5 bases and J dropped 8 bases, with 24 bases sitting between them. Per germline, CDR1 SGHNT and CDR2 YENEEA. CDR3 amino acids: CASSTSGSGRPTGYTF. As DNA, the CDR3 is TGTGCCAGCAGCACCTCGGGGTCGGGCCGACCTACGGGCTACACCTTC. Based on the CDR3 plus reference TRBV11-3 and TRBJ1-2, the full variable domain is EAGVVQSPRYKIIEKKQPVAFWCNPISGHNTLYWYLQNLGQGPELLIRYENEEAVDDSQLPKDRFSAERLKGVDSTLKIQPAELGDSAVYLCASSTSGSGRPTGYTFGSGTRLTVV.

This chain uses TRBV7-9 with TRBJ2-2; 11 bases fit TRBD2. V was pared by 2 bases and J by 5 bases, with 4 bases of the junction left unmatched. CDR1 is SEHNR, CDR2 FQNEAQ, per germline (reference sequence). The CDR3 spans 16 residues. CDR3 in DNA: TGTGCCAGCAGCTTATCACCTAGCGGGAGGACCGGGGAGCTGTTTTTT. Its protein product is CASSLSPSGRTGELFF.

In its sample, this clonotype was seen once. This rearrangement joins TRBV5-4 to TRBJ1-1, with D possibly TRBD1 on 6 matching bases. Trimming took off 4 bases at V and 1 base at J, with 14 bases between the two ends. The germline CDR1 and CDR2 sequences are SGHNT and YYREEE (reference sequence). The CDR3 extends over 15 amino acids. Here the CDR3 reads CASSRGQTKNTEAFF. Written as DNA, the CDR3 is TGTGCCAGCAGCAGAGGACAGACAAAGAACACTGAAGCTTTCTTT. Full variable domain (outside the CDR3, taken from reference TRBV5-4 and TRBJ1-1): ETGVTQSPTHLIKTRGQQVTLRCSSQSGHNTVSWYQQALGQGPQFIFQYYREEENGRGNFPPRFSGLQFPNYSSELNVNALELDDSALYLCASSRGQTKNTEAFFGQGTRLTVV.

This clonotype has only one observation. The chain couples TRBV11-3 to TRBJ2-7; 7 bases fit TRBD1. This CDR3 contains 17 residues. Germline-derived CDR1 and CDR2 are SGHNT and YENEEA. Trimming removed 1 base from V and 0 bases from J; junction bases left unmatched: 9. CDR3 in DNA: TGTGCCAGCAGCTTAGGTTGGGAGACAGGGAGCTCCTACGAGCAGTACTTC. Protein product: CASSLGWETGSSYEQYF.

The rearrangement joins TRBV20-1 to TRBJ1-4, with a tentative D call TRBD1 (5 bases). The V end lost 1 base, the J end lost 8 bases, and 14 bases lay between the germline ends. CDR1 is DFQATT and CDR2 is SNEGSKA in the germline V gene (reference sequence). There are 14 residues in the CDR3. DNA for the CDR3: TGCAGTGCTAGAGTTGCTGGGGGGTCCGAAAAACTGTTTTTT. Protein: CSARVAGGSEKLFF.

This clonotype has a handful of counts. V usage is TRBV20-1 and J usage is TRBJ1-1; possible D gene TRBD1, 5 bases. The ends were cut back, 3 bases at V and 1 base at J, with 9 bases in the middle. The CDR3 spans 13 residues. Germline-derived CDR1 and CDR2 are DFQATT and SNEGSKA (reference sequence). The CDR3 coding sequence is TGCAGTGCTAGTCGCGGGGCGAACACTGAAGCTTTCTTT. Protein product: CSASRGANTEAFF.

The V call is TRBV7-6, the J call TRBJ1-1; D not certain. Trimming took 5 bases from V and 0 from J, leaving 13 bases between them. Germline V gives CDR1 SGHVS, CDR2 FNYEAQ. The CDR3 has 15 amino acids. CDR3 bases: TGTGCCAGCAGCCCCACACAGAGGTTGAACACTGAAGCTTTCTTT. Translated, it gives CASSPTQRLNTEAFF.

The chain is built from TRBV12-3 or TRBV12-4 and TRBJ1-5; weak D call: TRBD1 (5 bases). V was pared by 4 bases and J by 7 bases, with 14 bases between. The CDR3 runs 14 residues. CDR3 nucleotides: TGTGCCAGCAGTTGGGGCGAAGGGATCCAGCCCCAGCATTTT. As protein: CASSWGEGIQPQHF.

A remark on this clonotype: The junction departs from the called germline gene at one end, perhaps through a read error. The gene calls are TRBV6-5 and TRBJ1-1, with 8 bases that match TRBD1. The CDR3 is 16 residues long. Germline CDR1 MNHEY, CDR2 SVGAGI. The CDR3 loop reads CASSYATGTGNTEAFF. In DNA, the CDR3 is TGCGCCAGCAGTTACGCAACCGGGACAGGGAACACTGAAGCTTTCTTT.

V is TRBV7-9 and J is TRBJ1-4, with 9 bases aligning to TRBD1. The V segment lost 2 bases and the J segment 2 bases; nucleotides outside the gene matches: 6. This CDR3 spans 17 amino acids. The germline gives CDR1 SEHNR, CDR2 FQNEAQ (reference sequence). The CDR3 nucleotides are TGTGCCAGCAGCTTATGGGACAGGGACGGCACTAATGAAAAACTGTTTTTT. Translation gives CASSLWDRDGTNEKLFF.

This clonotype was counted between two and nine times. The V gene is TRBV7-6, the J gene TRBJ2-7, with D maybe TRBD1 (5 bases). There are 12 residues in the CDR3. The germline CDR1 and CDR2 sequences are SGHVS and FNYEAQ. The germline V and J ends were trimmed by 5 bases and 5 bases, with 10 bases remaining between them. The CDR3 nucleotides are TGTGCCAGCAGCCACCTCAGGGACGAGCAGTACTTC. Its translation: CASSHLRDEQYF.

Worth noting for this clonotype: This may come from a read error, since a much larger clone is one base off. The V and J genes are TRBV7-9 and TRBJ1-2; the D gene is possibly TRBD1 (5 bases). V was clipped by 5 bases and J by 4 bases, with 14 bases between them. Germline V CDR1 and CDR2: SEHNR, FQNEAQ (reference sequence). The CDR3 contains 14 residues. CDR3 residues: CASSTRQSFYGYTF. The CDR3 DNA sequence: TGTGCCAGCAGCACCCGACAGAGTTTCTATGGCTACACCTTC.

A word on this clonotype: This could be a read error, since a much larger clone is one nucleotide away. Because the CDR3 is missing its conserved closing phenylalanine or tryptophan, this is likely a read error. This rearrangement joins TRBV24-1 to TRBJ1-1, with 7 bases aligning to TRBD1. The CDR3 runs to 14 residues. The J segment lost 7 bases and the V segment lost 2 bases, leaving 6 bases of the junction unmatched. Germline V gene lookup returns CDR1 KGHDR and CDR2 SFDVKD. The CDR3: CATSDSTGRSEAFS. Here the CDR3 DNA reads TGTGCCACCAGTGATTCGACAGGGCGGAGTGAAGCTTTCTCT.

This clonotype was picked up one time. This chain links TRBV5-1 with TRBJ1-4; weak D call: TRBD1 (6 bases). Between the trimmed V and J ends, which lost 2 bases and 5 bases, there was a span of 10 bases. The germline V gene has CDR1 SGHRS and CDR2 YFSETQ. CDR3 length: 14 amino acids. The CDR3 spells CASSLWTANEKLFF. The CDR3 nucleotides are TGCGCCAGCAGCTTATGGACAGCGAATGAAAAACTGTTTTTT.

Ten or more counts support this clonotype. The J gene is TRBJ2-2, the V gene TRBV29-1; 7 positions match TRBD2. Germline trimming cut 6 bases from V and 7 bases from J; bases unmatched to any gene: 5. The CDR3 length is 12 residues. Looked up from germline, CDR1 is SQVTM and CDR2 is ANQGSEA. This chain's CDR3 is CSVREAGGELFF. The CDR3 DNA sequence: TGCAGCGTCCGGGAGGCTGGCGGGGAGCTGTTTTTT.

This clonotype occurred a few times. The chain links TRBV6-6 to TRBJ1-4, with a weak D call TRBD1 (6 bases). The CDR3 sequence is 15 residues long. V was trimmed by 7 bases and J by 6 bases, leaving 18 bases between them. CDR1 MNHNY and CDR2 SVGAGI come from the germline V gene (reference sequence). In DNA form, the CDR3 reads TGTGCCAGCACCTCGAGGACAGTCTCAGATGAAAAACTGTTTTTT. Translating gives CASTSRTVSDEKLFF.

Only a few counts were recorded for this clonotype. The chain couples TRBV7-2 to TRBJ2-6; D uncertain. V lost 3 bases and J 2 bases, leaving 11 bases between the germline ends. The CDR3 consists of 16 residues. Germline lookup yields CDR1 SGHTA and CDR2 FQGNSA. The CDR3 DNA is TGTGCCAGCAGCTTGGCCCGCAAAACTGGGGCCAACGTCCTGACTTTC. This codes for CASSLARKTGANVLTF.

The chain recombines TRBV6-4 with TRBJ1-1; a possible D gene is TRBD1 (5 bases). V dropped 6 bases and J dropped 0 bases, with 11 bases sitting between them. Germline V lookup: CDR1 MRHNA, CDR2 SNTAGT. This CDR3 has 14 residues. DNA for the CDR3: TGTGCCAGCAGAGGGACGGATATGAACACTGAAGCTTTCTTT. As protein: CASRGTDMNTEAFF.

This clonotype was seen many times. The CDR3 nucleotides are TGTGCCACCAGTGTTACCAACTATGGCTACACCTTC. Its translation is CATSVTNYGYTF. This chain joins TRBV24-1 and TRBJ1-2; D not certain. The CDR3 spans 12 residues. V was shortened by 5 bases and J by 2 bases, with 5 bases between the two germline ends. The germline V gene encodes CDR1 KGHDR and CDR2 SFDVKD.

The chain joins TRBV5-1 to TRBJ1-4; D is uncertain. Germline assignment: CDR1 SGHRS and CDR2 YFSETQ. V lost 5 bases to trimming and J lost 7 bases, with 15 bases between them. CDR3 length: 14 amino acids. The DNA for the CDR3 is TGCGCCAGCAGGAGAGAAGGAGGTAGTGAAAAACTGTTTTTT. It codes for CASRREGGSEKLFF.

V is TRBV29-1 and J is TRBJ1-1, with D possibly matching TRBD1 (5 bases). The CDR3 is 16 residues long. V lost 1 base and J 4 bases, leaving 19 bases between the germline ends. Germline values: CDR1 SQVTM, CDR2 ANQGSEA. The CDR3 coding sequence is TGCAGCGTTGAAGCTGCAGGGAGACCATCGAGCACTGAAGCTTTCTTT. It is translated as CSVEAAGRPSSTEAFF.

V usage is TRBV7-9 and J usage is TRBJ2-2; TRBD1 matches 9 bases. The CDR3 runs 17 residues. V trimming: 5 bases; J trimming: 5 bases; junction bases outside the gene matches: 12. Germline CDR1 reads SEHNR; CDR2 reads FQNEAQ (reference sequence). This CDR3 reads CASSRMPGTGHTGELFF. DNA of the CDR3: TGTGCCAGCAGCCGCATGCCCGGGACAGGGCATACCGGGGAGCTGTTTTTT.

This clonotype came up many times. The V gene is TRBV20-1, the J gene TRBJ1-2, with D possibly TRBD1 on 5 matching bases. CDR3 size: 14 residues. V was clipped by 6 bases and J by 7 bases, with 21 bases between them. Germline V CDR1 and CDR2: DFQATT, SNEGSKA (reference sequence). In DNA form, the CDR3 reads TGCAGTGCGTACACCGGGACCGAGATACGTGGCTACACCTTC. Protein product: CSAYTGTEIRGYTF.

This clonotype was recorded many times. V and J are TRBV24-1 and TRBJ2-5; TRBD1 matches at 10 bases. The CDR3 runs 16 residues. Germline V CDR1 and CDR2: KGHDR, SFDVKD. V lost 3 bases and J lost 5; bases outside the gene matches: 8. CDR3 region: CATSDRTGGRGETQYF. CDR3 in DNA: TGTGCCACCAGTGATAGGACAGGGGGGCGAGGGGAGACCCAGTACTTC.

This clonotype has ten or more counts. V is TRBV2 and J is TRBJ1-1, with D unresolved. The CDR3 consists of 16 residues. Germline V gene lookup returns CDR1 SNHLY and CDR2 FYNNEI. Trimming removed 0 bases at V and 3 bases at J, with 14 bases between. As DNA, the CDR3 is TGTGCCAGCAGTGAAGCGCTTCTCGCAGGCTACACTGAAGCTTTCTTT. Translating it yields CASSEALLAGYTEAFF.